This TCR beta chain was observed in a study of shared clonotypes between healthy human individuals. The naive CD8 population came from CD45RO-negative cells selected for CCR7, without terminally differentiated effector memory CD45RA+ cells. Assay used: immunoSEQ multiplex PCR; TCRdb lists only in-frame clones, some missing. Counted here are approximately 810,000 clones, 85% to 95% occurring once; the ten biggest clones make up about 25%. The CDR3 is 14 amino acids. Germline V CDR1 and CDR2: MNHNY, SVGAGI (reference sequence). Trimming removed 0 bases from V and 8 bases from J; junction bases left unmatched: 4.

The TCR comes from a man aged 30-40 years in good health. V gene TRBV6-6 combines with J gene TRBJ2-5, with TRBD2 matching 9 bases. Material for sequencing was naive CD8+ T cells sorted from blood. CDR3 loop: CASSYSAAGGTQYF. CDR3 nucleotide sequence: TGTGCCAGCAGTTACTCGGCAGCGGGAGGTACCCAGTACTTC.